The 10 T cell receptor beta chains listed next were all sequenced from one sample in a study of blood T cells in healthy people across ages. A second about 6 to 12 cycle PCR used barcoded and J-beta primers. TCRdb analysed the 5' RACE reads with MiXCR anew, one entry per CDR3 protein. The data contain fewer than 900,000 distinct CDR3 sequences, 30% to 45% of them singletons. The source material was blood. The receptors shown here come from a man aged 18 to 35 in good health.

This clonotype was counted a few times. The chain is built from TRBV15 and TRBJ2-7, with D possibly matching TRBD1 (6 bases). The CDR3 consists of 17 residues. Germline V gene sequence: CDR1 LNHNV, CDR2 YYDKDF (reference sequence). V was cut by 1 base and J by 3 bases, with 19 bases left in between. This chain's CDR3 is CATSRGKWPGANYEQYF. CDR3 bases: TGTGCCACCAGCAGAGGAAAGTGGCCAGGGGCTAACTACGAGCAGTACTTC.

This clonotype was seen ten or more times. This chain links TRBV10-3 with TRBJ2-5, with D possibly TRBD2 on 7 matching bases. Trimming took 5 bases from V and 4 from J, leaving 20 bases between them. This CDR3 is 16 amino acids long. The V gene's germline CDR1 is ENHRY and CDR2 SYGVKD. The CDR3 region is CAISTRGGGLGETQYF. The CDR3 DNA reads TGTGCCATCAGTACGAGAGGGGGGGGCCTTGGAGAGACCCAGTACTTC.

As to this clonotype: A read error may produce the germline difference seen at one junction end. The J gene is TRBJ2-3, the V gene TRBV13; D is perhaps TRBD1 (8 bases). CDR1 is PRHDT, CDR2 FYEKMQ, per germline (reference sequence). This CDR3 is 16 amino acids long. Written as DNA, the CDR3 is TGTGCCAGCAGCTTAGGACAGGGGGGGATAACAGATACGCAGTCTTTT. This translates into CASSLGQGGITDTQSF. The variable domain in full, with the rest retrieved from reference TRBV13 and TRBJ2-3, is AAGVIQSPRHLIKEKRETATLKCYPIPRHDTVYWYQQGPGQDPQFLISFYEKMQSDKGSIPDRFSAQQFSDYHSELNMSSLELGDSALYFCASSLGQGGITDTQSFGPGTRLTVL.

A remark on this clonotype: One end of the junction varies from germline; a read error may be responsible. The genes are TRBV3-1 and TRBJ2-3; the D call may be TRBD1 or TRBD2 (5 bases each). This CDR3 spans 15 amino acids. Germline assignment: CDR1 LGHDT and CDR2 YNNKEL (reference sequence). In nucleotides, the CDR3 is TGTGCCACCAGCCAAGATGTCGAGGGGCCAGATACGCAGTATTTT. Protein product: CATSQDVEGPDTQYF.

V and J are TRBV4-3 and TRBJ2-1; D not resolved. This CDR3 is built from 10 residues. V was shortened by 1 base and J by 10 bases, with 2 bases between the two germline ends. Germline V gives CDR1 LGHNA, CDR2 YSLEER. The CDR3 sequence is CASSQVEQFF. As DNA, the CDR3 is TGCGCCAGCAGCCAAGTAGAGCAGTTCTTC.

The chain has TRBV5-1 and TRBJ1-1; D gene ambiguous. This CDR3 region has 14 residues. CDR1 SGHRS and CDR2 YFSETQ come from the germline V gene. Trimming took off 4 bases at V and 1 base at J, with 11 bases between the two ends. The CDR3 DNA reads TGCGCCAGCAGCCCGTCAATAGCGAACACTGAAGCTTTCTTT. It encodes CASSPSIANTEAFF.

The chain links TRBV20-1 to TRBJ1-2; no firm D call. This CDR3 is built from 13 residues. The germline gives CDR1 DFQATT, CDR2 SNEGSKA (reference sequence). V was shortened by 0 bases and J by 3 bases, with 8 bases between the two germline ends. DNA for the CDR3: TGCAGTGCTAGAGATGCAGTCGACTATGGCTACACCTTC. As protein: CSARDAVDYGYTF.

The chain employs TRBV4-3 and TRBJ1-4; D remains ambiguous. The ends were cut back, 1 base at V and 5 bases at J, with 11 bases in the middle. The CDR3 is 15 residues long. Germline V lookup: CDR1 LGHNA, CDR2 YSLEER. The CDR3 DNA reads TGCGCCAGCAGCCAAGGGGAACAGAGGAATGAAAAACTGTTTTTT. Its protein product is CASSQGEQRNEKLFF.

The chain joins TRBV5-1 to TRBJ2-7, with TRBD2 matching over 9 bases. In germline, CDR1 is SGHRS, CDR2 YFSETQ. The CDR3 runs 16 residues. V was pared by 4 bases and J by 7 bases, with 15 bases of the junction left unmatched. DNA for the CDR3: TGCGCCAGCAGCAACCAGGGGAGCGGGGGGCCCCATGAGCAGTACTTC. Translation gives CASSNQGSGGPHEQYF.

The chain is built from TRBV2 and TRBJ1-4; D not resolved. V was trimmed by 3 bases and J by 1 base, leaving 6 bases between them. CDR3 length: 14 amino acids. Germline V gives CDR1 SNHLY, CDR2 FYNNEI. As DNA, the CDR3 is TGTGCCAGCAGTGATTTAGTAACTAATGAAAAACTGTTTTTT. It codes for CASSDLVTNEKLFF.